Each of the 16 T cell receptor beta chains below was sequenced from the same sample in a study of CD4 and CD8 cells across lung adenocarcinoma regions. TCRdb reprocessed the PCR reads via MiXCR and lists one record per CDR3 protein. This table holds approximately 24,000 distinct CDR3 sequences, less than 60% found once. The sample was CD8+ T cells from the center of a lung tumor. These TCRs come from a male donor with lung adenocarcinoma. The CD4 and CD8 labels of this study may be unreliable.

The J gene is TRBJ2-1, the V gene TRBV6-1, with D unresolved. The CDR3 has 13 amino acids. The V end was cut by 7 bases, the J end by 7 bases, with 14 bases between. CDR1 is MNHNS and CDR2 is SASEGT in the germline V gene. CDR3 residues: CASTAGRRNEQFF. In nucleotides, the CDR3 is TGTGCCAGCACGGCAGGTCGGCGGAATGAGCAGTTCTTC.

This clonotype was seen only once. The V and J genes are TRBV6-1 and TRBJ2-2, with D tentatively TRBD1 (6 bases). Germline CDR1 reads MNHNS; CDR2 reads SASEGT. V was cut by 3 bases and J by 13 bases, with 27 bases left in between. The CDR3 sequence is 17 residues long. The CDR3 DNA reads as TGTGCCAGCAGTGACCGCCGACAGGCTGCGAGCACCGGTGCGCTGTTTTTT. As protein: CASSDRRQAASTGALFF.

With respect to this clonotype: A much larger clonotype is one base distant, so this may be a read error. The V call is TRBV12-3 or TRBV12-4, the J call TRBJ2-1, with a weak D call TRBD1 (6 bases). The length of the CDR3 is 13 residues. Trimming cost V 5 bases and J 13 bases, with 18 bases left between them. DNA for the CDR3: TGTGCCAGCAGTCCAAGCACAGGGAAGACCCAGTTCTTC. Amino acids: CASSPSTGKTQFF.

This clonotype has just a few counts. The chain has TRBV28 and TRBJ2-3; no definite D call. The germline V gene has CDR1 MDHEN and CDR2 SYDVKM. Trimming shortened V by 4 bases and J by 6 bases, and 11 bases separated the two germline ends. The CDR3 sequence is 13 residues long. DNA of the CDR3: TGTGCCAGCAGTTCCAGGACCACGGATACGCAGTATTTT. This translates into CASSSRTTDTQYF.

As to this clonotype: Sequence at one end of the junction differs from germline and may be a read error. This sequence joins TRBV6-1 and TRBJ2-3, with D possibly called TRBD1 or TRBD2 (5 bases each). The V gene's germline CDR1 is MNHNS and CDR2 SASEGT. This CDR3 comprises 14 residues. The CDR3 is CAGFRGGGRGTQYF. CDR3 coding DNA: TGTGCGGGCTTTAGGGGCGGTGGCCGGGGAACCCAGTACTTT.

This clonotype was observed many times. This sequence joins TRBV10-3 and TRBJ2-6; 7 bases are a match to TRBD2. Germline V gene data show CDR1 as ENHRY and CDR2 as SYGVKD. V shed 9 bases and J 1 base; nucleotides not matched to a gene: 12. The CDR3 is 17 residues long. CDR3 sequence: CAIAPGVGGSGANVLTF. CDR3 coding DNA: TGTGCCATTGCCCCGGGCGTGGGGGGGTCTGGGGCCAACGTCCTGACTTTC.

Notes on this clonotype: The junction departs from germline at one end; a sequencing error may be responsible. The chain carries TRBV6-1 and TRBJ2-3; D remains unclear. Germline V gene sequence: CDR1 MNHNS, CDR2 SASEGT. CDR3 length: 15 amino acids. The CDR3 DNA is TGTGCCAGGAGTGACCAGGCTGTGAGCACAGATACGCAGTATTTT. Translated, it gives CARSDQAVSTDTQYF.

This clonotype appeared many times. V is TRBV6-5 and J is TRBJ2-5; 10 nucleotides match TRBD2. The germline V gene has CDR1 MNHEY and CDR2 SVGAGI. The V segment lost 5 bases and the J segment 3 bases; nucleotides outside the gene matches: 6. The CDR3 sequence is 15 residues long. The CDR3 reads CASSIHTSGKETQYF. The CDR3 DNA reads TGTGCCAGCAGTATACACACTAGCGGGAAAGAGACCCAGTACTTC.

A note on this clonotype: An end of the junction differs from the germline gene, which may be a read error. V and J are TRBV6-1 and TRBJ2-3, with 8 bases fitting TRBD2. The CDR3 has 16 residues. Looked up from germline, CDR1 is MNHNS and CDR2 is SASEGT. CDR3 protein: CASTGSGSGGAETQYF. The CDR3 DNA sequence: TGTGCCAGCACGGGGAGCGGGAGCGGCGGGGCAGAGACCCAGTATTTC.

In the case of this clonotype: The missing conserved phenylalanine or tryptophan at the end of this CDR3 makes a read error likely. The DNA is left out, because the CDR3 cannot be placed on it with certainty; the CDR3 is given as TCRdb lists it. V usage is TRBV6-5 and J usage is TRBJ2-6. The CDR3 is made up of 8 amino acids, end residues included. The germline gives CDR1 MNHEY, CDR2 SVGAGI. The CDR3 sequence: CASSYSMS.

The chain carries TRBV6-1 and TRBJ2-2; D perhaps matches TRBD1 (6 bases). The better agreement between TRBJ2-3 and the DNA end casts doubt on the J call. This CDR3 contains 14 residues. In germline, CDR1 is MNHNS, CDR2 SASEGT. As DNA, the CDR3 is TGTGCCAGCAGGCTAGTACAGGGCACCGGGGAGCAGTATTTT. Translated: CASRLVQGTGEQYF.

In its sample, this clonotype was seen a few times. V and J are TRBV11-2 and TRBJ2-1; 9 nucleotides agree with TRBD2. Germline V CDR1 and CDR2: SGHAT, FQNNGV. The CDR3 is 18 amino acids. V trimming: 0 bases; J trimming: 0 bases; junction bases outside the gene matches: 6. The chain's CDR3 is CASSLDPLAGTSYNEQFF. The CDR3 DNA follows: TGTGCCAGCAGCTTAGATCCACTAGCGGGCACCTCCTACAATGAGCAGTTCTTC. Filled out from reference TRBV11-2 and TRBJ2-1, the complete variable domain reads EAGVAQSPRYKIIEKRQSVAFWCNPISGHATLYWYQQILGQGPKLLIQFQNNGVVDDSQLPKDRFSAERLKGVDSTLKIQPAKLEDSAVYLCASSLDPLAGTSYNEQFFGPGTRLTVL.

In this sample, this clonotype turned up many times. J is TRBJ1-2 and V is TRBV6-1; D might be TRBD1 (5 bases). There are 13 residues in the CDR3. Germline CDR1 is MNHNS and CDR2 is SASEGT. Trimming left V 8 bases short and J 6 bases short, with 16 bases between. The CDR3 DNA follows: TGTGCCAGCTGGAAGGCCCAGGGACATGGCTACACCTTC. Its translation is CASWKAQGHGYTF.

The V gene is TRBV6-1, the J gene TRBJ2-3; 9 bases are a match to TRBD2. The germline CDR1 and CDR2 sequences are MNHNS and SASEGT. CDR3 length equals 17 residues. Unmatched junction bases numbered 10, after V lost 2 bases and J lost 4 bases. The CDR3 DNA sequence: TGTGCCAGCAGTGAAAGGGCCGGGACTAGCTCGCCAGATACGCAGTATTTT. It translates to CASSERAGTSSPDTQYF.

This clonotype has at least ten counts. CDR3 DNA: TGTGCCGTCAAGACTCTAAGCGATGAGCAGTTCTTC. This gives the protein CAVKTLSDEQFF. The chain carries TRBV12-3 or TRBV12-4 and TRBJ2-1; D is unclear. This CDR3 comprises 12 residues. V lost 11 bases and J 8 bases, leaving 16 bases between the germline ends.

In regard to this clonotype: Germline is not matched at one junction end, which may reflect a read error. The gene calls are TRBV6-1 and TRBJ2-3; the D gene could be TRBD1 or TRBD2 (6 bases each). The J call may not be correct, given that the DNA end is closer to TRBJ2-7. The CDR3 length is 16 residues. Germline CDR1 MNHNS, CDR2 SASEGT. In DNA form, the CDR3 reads TGTGCCAGCCGTGACGCCGGGACGGGGGCCGGAAATACGCAGTACTTC. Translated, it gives CASRDAGTGAGNTQYF.